This T cell receptor (beta chain) was recorded in a study of blood T cell repertoires in COVID-19. Under the authors' procedure: Amplification of reference gene primers was used by the study to estimate nucleated cell counts. Clones were sequenced by immunoSEQ multiplex PCR, and TCRdb holds only the in-frame ones, with some missing. That table furnishes V, J and clone size, whereas the DNA furnished D and trimming. The repertoire holds some 100,000 clones, with around 90% as singletons. The CDR3 has 12 amino acids. The germline V and J ends were trimmed by 6 bases and 7 bases, with 12 bases remaining between them.

The TCR sequence derives from a woman aged 55-75 years with acute or convalescent COVID-19. Sequencing used peripheral blood. V is TRBV12-3 or TRBV12-4 and J is TRBJ1-2; D call uncertain. CDR3 residues: CASSKGARGYTF. For the CDR3, the DNA is TGTGCCAGCAGCAAGGGAGCGCGTGGCTACACCTTC.